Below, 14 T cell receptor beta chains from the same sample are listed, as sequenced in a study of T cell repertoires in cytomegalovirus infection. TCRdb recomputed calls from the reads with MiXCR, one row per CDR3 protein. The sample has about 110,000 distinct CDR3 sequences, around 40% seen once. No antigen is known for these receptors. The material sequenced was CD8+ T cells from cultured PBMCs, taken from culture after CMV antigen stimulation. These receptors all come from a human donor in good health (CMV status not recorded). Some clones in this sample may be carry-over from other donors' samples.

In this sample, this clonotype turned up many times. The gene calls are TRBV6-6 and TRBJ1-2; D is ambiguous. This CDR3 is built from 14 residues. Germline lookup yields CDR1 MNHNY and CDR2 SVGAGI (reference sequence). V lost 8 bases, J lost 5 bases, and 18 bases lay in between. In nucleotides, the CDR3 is TGTGCCAGCGGGGTGGGCCAGCCCGTTTATGGCTACACCTTC. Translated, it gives CASGVGQPVYGYTF.

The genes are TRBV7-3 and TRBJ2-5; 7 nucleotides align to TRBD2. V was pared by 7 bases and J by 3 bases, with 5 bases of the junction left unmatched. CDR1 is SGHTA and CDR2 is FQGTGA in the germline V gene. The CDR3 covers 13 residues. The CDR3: CASTKAGEETQYF. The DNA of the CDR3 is TGTGCCAGCACCAAGGCGGGGGAAGAGACCCAGTACTTC.

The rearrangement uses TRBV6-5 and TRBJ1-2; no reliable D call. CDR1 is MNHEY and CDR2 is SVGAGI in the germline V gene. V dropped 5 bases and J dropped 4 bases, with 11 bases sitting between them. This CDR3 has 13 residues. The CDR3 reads CASSLNKVYGYTF. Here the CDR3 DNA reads TGTGCCAGCAGTCTTAACAAGGTCTATGGCTACACCTTC.

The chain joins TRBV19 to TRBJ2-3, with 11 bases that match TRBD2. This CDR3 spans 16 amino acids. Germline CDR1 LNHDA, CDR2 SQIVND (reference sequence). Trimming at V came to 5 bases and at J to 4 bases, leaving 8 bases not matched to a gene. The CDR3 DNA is TGTGCCAGTAGTTCCCCTGCTAGCGGGGGGTCAGATACGCAGTATTTT. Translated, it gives CASSSPASGGSDTQYF.

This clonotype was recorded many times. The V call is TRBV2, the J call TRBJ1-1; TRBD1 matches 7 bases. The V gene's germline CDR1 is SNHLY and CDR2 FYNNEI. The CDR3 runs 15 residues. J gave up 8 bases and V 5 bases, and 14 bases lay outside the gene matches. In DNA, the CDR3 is TGTGCCAGCAGTCATAGACAGGGCAAAAACCGGGAAGCTTTCTTT. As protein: CASSHRQGKNREAFF.

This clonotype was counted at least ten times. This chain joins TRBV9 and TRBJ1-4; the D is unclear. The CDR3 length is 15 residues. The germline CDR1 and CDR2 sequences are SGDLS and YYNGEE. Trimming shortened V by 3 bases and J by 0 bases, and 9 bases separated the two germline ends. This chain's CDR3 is CASSETVATNEKLFF. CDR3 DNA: TGTGCCAGCAGCGAGACGGTCGCAACTAATGAAAAACTGTTTTTT.

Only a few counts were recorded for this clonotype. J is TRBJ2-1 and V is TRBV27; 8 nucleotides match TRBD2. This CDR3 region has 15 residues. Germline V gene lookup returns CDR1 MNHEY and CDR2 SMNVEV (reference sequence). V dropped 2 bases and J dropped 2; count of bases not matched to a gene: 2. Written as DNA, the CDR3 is TGTGCCAGCAGTTTAACTAGCGGAACCTACAATGAGCAGTTCTTC. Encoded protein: CASSLTSGTYNEQFF.

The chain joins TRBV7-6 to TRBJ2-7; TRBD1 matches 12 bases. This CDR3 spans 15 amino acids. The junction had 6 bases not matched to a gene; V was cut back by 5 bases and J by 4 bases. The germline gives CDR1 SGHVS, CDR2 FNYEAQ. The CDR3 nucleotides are TGTGCCAGCAGCCCCGGGACAGGGGGCGCGTACGAGCAGTACTTC. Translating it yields CASSPGTGGAYEQYF.

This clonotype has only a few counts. The CDR3 here is CASSDGGANNEQFF. DNA for the CDR3: TGCGCCAGCAGCGATGGAGGGGCAAACAATGAGCAGTTCTTC. V and J are TRBV5-1 and TRBJ2-1; maybe TRBD2 (6 bases). CDR3 length equals 14 residues. The V gene's germline CDR1 is SGHRS and CDR2 YFSETQ. Trimming pared 4 bases from V and 5 bases from J, leaving 13 bases between.

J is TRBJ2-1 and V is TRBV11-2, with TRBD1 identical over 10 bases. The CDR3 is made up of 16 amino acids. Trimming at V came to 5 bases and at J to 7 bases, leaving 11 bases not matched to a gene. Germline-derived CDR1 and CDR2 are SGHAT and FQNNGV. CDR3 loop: CASSDGFGTGVNEQFF. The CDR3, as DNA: TGTGCCAGCAGCGACGGTTTCGGGACAGGGGTTAATGAGCAGTTCTTC.

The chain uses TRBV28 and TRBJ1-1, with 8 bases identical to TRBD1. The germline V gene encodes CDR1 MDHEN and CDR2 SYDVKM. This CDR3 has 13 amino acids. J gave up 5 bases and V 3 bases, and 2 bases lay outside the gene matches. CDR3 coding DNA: TGTGCCAGCAGTTTCCGGACAGGGACTGAAGCTTTCTTT. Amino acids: CASSFRTGTEAFF. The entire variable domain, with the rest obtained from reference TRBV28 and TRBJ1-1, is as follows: DVKVTQSSRYLVKRTGEKVFLECVQDMDHENMFWYRQDPGLGLRLIYFSYDVKMKEKGDIPEGYSVSREKKERFSLILESASTNQTSMYLCASSFRTGTEAFFGQGTRLTVV.

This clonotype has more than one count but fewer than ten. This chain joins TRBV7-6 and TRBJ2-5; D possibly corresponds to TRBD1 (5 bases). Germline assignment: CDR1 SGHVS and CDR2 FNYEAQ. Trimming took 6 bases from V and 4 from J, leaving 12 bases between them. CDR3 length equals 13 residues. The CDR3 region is CASSSGRSETQYF. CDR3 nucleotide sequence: TGTGCCAGCAGTTCAGGGCGTTCAGAGACCCAGTACTTC.

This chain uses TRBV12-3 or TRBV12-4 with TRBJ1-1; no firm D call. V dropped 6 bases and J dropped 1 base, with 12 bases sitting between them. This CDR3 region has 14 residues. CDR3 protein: CASRPPLGNTEAFF. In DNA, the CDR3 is TGTGCCAGCAGACCACCTTTAGGGAACACTGAAGCTTTCTTT.

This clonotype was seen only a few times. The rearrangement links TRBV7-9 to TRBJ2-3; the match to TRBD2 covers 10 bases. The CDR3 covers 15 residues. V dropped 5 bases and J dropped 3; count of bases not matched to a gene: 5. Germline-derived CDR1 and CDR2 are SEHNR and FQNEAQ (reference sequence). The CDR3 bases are TGTGCCAGCAGCCCAGCGGGGGGGCCGACAGATACGCAGTATTTT. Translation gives CASSPAGGPTDTQYF.